The entry below gives a single T cell receptor (beta chain) sequence along with its context. Its target is unknown. Sequenced patients had shown CD8+CD57+ cell expansion by flow cytometry. With no exception, the patients had severe acquired aplastic anemia. With V trimmed by 5 bases and J by 7 bases, 6 bases remained unmatched. The CDR3 is 16 amino acids. The germline V gene encodes CDR1 LNHDA and CDR2 SQIVND (reference sequence). The data stem from a study of CD8+CD57+ T cells in acquired aplastic anemia. Study overall: When averaged, DNA from sorted CD4+ and CD8+ cells came to 3.2 ug. Study-wide findings and caveats: Levels of CD8+ Simpson's diversity were not significantly distinct in patients versus controls. About 28 sequences, all CD8+ CDR3, were shared between patients and controls.

TCR beta VDJ and CDR3 profiles were obtained from a genomic DNA template. TCRdb recomputed calls from the reads with MiXCR, one row per CDR3 protein. The data hold about 200,000 distinct CDR3 sequences, with 60% to 80% observed a single time. This rearrangement joins TRBV19 to TRBJ2-1, with 15 bases that match TRBD2. The sequence was collected from a human donor with aplastic anemia. Sequencing was performed on sorted CD4+, CD8+, or CD8+CD57+ T cells (not recorded which) from PBMCs. The CDR3 DNA follows: TGTGCCAGTAGTTCAGGACTAGCGGGGGGGTGGAATGAGCAGTTCTTC. It is translated as CASSSGLAGGWNEQFF.